These 5 T cell receptor beta chains were sequenced from one sample in a study of blood T cells in healthy people across ages. Next came a second PCR, run for about 7 to 11 cycles, which used a sample-barcoded 5' primer along with a J-beta primer mix. MiXCR, run by TCRdb on the 5' RACE reads, gives a single entry per CDR3 protein. The repertoire holds 1.5 million to 2 million distinct CDR3 sequences, with about two fifths as singletons. Input material: blood. These receptor sequences come from a human donor in good health.

The chain is built from TRBV11-3 and TRBJ1-2; unclear D gene. V lost 1 base and J lost 6, with 18 bases in between. The germline V gene encodes CDR1 SGHNT and CDR2 YENEEA. The CDR3 loop spans 16 amino acids. The CDR3: CASSLGRLTRMNGYTF. The CDR3 coding sequence is TGTGCCAGCAGCTTAGGCCGACTGACGAGGATGAATGGCTACACCTTC.

The chain is built from TRBV7-2 and TRBJ1-6; D gene uncertain. The germline V and J ends were trimmed by 5 bases and 9 bases, with 14 bases remaining between them. The V gene's germline CDR1 is SGHTA and CDR2 FQGNSA. This CDR3 is built from 14 residues. The CDR3 spells CASSPRQIPSPLHF. Here the CDR3 DNA reads TGTGCCAGCAGCCCAAGGCAGATTCCTTCACCCCTCCACTTT.

CDR3 sequence reads: CASSPRAENEQYF. DNA for the CDR3: TGTGCCAGCAGTCCCCGGGCGGAGAACGAGCAGTACTTC. The rearrangement uses TRBV12-3 or TRBV12-4 and TRBJ2-4; no clear D gene. The DNA end is a closer match to TRBJ2-7, so the J assignment may be wrong. This CDR3 has 13 residues.

This clonotype showed up just a few times. V gene TRBV7-2 combines with J gene TRBJ2-5, with a weak D call TRBD2 (6 bases). This CDR3 is built from 15 residues. The germline V gene encodes CDR1 SGHTA and CDR2 FQGNSA. V was pared by 3 bases and J by 0 bases, with 11 bases between. The CDR3 spells CASSFLRGNQETQYF. The DNA for the CDR3 is TGTGCCAGCAGCTTTCTTCGGGGGAACCAAGAGACCCAGTACTTC.

CDR3 protein: CASSQRTGLLTEAFF. The CDR3 coding sequence is TGTGCCAGCAGCCAGAGGACAGGGTTATTGACTGAAGCTTTCTTT. This chain joins TRBV3-1 and TRBJ1-1; 8 nucleotides agree with TRBD1. The J segment lost 5 bases and the V segment lost 3 bases, leaving 8 bases of the junction unmatched. This CDR3 comprises 15 residues. Germline V gene sequence: CDR1 LGHDT, CDR2 YNNKEL (reference sequence).